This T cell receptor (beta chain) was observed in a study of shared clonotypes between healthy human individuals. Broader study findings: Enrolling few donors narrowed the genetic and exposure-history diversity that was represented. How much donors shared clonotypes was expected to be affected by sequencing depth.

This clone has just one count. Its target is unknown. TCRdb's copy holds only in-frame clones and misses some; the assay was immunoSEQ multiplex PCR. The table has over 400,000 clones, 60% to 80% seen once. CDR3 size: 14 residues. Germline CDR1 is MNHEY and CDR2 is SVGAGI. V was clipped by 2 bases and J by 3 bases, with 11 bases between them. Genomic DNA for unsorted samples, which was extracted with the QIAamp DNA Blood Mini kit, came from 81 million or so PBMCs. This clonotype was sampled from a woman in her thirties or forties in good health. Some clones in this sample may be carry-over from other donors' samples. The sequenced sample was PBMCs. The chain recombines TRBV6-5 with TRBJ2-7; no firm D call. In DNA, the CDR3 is TGTGCCAGCAGTTACGTCAGGTCGGGCTACGAGCAGTACTTC. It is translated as CASSYVRSGYEQYF.